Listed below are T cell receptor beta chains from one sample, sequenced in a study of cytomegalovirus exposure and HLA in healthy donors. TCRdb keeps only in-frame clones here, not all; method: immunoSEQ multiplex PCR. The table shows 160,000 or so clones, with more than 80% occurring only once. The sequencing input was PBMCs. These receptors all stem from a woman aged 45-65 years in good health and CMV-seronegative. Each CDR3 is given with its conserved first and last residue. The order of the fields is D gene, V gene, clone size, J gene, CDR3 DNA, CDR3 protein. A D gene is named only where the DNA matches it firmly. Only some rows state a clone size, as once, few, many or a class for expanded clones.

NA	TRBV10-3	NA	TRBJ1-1	TGTGCCATCAGGGGGGACACAAGAAACACTGAAGCTTTCTTT	CAIRGDTRNTEAFF
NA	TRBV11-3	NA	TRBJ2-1	TGTGCCAGCAGCTCGGGAGGGGGCGGATACAATGAGCAGTTCTTC	CASSSGGGGYNEQFF
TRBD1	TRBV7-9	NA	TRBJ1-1	TGTGCCAGCAGGAAAGCGCAGGGGGCCAGGTCCACTGAAGCTTTCTTT	CASRKAQGARSTEAFF
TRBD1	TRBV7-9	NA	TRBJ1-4	TGTGCCAGCAGCTTAGCCCGACAGGGGGGAGAACTGTTTTTT	CASSLARQGGELFF
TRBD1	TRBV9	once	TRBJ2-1	TGTGCCAGCAGCGAGGGACAGGGGGGTTACAATGAGCAGTTCTTC	CASSEGQGGYNEQFF
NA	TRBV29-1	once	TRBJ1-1	TGCAGCGCTCCCCCCCCAGGCTTGAACACTGAAGCTTTCTTT	CSAPPPGLNTEAFF
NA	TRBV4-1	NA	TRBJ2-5	TGCGCCAGCAGCGTCGACAGGGAGGAGGAGACCCAGTACTTC	CASSVDREEETQYF
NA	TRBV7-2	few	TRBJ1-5	TGTGCCAGCAGCTTTCCCCACAATCAGCCCCAGCATTTT	CASSFPHNQPQHF
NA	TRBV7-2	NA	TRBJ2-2	TGTGCCAGCAGCCCGCGACAGCCGAACACCGGGGAGCTGTTTTTT	CASSPRQPNTGELFF
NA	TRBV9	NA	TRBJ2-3	TGTGCCAGCAGCGTAGCTACGACGGCGGGAAGCACAGATACGCAGTATTTT	CASSVATTAGSTDTQYF
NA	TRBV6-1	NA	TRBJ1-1	TGTGCCAGCAGTTATGCGCAGTTGGAGACTGAAGCTTTCTTT	CASSYAQLETEAFF
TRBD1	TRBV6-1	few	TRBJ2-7	TGTGCCAGCAGTGTCCGGGACAGTACCTACGAGCAGTACTTC	CASSVRDSTYEQYF
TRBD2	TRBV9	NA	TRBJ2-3	TGTGCCAGCAGCGGGGTAGCGGGAGGGCCTGTTACGCAGTATTTT	CASSGVAGGPVTQYF
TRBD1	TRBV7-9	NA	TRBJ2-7	TGTTCCAGCAGCTCCTTCCGGGACAGCTCCTACGAGCAGTACTTC	CSSSSFRDSSYEQYF
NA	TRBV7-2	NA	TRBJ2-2	TGTGCCAGCAGCTGGGGACAGAACACCGGGGAGCTGTTTTTT	CASSWGQNTGELFF